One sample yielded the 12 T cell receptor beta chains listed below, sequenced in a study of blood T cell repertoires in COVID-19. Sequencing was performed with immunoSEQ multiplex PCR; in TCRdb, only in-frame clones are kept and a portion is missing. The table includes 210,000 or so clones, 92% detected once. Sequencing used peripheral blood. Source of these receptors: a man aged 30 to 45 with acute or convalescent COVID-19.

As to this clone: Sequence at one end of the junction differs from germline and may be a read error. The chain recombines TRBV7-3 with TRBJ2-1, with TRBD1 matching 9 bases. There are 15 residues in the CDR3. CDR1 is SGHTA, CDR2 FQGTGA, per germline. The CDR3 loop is CASSLTRDRANEQFF. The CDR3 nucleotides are TGTGCCAGCAGCCTAACCCGGGACAGGGCAAATGAGCAGTTCTTC.

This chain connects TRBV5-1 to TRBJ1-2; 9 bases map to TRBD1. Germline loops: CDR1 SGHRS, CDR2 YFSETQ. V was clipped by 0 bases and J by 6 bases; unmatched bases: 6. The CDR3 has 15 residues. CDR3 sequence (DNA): TGCGCCAGCAGCTTGGGGACAGGGGCAGCGCATGGCTACACCTTC. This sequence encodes CASSLGTGAAHGYTF.

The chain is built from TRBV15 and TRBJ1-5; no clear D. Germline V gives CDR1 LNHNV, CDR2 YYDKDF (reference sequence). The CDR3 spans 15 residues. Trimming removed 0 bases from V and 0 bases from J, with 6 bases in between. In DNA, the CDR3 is TGTGCCACCAGCAGAGAGTCAGATAGCAATCAGCCCCAGCATTTT. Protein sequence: CATSRESDSNQPQHF.

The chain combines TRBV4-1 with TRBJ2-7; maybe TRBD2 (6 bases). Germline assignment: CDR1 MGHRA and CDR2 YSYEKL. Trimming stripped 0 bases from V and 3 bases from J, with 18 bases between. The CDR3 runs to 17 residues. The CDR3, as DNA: TGCGCCAGCAGCCAAGATGATAGGGACTCCCTAATCTACGAGCAGTACTTC. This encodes CASSQDDRDSLIYEQYF.

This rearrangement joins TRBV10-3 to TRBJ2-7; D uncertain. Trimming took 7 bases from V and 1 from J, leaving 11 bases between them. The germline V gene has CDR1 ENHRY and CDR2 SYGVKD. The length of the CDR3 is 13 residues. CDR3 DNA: TGTGCCATCAAGTCGGGTGATTCCTACGAGCAGTACTTC. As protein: CAIKSGDSYEQYF.

CDR3 in DNA: TGTGCCAGCAGCTTACCCCGGACTAGCGGAGGTACGCAGTATTTT. Its protein product is CASSLPRTSGGTQYF. This sequence joins TRBV5-4 and TRBJ2-3, with 10 bases identical to TRBD2. V dropped 2 bases and J dropped 8; count of bases not matched to a gene: 8. The CDR3 has 15 amino acids. CDR1 and CDR2 (germline): SGHNT, YYREEE (reference sequence). Based on the CDR3 plus reference TRBV5-4 and TRBJ2-3, the full variable domain is ETGVTQSPTHLIKTRGQQVTLRCSSQSGHNTVSWYQQALGQGPQFIFQYYREEENGRGNFPPRFSGLQFPNYSSELNVNALELDDSALYLCASSLPRTSGGTQYFGPGTRLTVL.

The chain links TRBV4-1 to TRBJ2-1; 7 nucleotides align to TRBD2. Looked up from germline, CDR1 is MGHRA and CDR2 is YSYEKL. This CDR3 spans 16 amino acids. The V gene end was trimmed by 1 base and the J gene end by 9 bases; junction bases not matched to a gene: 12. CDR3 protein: CASSQGPWTRNPEQFF. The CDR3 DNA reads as TGCGCCAGCAGCCAAGGGCCGTGGACTAGAAATCCTGAGCAGTTCTTC.

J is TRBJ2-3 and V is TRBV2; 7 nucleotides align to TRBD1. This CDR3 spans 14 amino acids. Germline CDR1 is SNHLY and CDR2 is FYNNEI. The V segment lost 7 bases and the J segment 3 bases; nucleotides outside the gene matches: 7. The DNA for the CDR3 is TGTGCCAGCAACCTTGGCAGGGGGACAGATACGCAGTATTTT. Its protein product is CASNLGRGTDTQYF.

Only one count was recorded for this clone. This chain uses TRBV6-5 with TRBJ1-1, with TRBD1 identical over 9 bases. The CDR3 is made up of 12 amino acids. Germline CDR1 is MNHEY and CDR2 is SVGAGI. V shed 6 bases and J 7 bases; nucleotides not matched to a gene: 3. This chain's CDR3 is CASRGQGNEAFF. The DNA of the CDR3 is TGTGCCAGCAGGGGACAGGGAAATGAAGCTTTCTTT.

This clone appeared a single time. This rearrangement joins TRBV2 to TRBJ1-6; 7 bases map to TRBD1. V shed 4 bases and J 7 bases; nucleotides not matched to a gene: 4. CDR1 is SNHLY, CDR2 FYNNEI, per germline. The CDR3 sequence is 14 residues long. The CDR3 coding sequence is TGTGCCAGCAGTGGGGACAGACAAAATTCACCCCTCCACTTT. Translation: CASSGDRQNSPLHF.

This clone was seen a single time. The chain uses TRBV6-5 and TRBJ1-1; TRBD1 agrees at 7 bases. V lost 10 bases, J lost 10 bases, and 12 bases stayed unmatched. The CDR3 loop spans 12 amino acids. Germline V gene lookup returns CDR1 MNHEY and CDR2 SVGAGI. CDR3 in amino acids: CATYRGGRGAFF. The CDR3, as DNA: TGTGCCACCTACAGGGGTGGCCGTGGAGCTTTCTTT.

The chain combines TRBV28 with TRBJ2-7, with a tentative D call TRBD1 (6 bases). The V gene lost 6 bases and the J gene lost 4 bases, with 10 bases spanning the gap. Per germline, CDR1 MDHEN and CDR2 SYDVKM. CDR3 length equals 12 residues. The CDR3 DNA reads TGTGCCAGCAGATCTCAGGGGTACGAGCAGTACTTC. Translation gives CASRSQGYEQYF.